One and the same sample provided the 20 T cell receptor beta chains below, sequenced in a study of blood T cell repertoires in COVID-19. Only in-frame clones appear in the TCRdb table, and some are missing; sequencing was by immunoSEQ multiplex PCR. The repertoire includes roughly 200,000 clones, 90% to 95% of them detected once, and approximately 0.69% sits in the top ten. The specimen sequenced was peripheral blood. These receptors were obtained from a man younger than 40 with COVID-19, enrolled during active disease.

This clone is a singleton in its sample. The chain is built from TRBV7-2 and TRBJ2-1; 7 bases agree with TRBD1. V shed 7 bases, J shed 0 bases, and the junction held 6 bases outside the gene matches. The CDR3 sequence is 15 residues long. CDR1 is SGHTA, CDR2 FQGNSA, per germline. The CDR3 reads CASTPDRSSYNEQFF. CDR3 nucleotide sequence: TGTGCCAGCACCCCGGACAGGAGCTCCTACAATGAGCAGTTCTTC.

The chain is built from TRBV18 and TRBJ1-1; TRBD1 might be the D (5 bases). Trimming left V 2 bases short and J 6 bases short, with 13 bases between. The germline V gene encodes CDR1 KGHSH and CDR2 LQKENI. CDR3 length equals 14 residues. CDR3 bases: TGTGCCAGCTCACCAGGGCAGGGCGGTGCTGAAGCTTTCTTT. Its translation is CASSPGQGGAEAFF.

This chain uses TRBV12-3 or TRBV12-4 with TRBJ1-3, with unresolved D. Trimming pared 11 bases from V and 2 bases from J, leaving 13 bases between. This CDR3 contains 13 residues. The CDR3 region has the DNA TGTGCCCACAACCGAGGCCCTGGAAACACCATATATTTT. Translation: CAHNRGPGNTIYF.

This clone was observed a single time. V is TRBV28 and J is TRBJ1-1; 7 nucleotides agree with TRBD1. Germline V gene lookup returns CDR1 MDHEN and CDR2 SYDVKM. There are 14 residues in the CDR3. V shed 5 bases and J 5 bases; nucleotides not matched to a gene: 8. CDR3 region: CASSGTGVFTEAFF. In DNA form, the CDR3 reads TGTGCCAGCAGTGGAACAGGGGTTTTTACTGAAGCTTTCTTT.

This chain joins TRBV10-1 and TRBJ2-1, with D maybe TRBD2 (6 bases). Germline CDR1 is WNHNN and CDR2 is SYGVQD (reference sequence). V was pared by 4 bases and J by 7 bases, with 8 bases between. This CDR3 comprises 12 residues. Here the CDR3 reads CASSGGGNEQFF. The CDR3 nucleotides are TGCGCCAGCAGTGGAGGAGGGAATGAGCAGTTCTTC.

The V gene is TRBV18, the J gene TRBJ1-2; unclear D gene. The germline gives CDR1 KGHSH, CDR2 LQKENI. CDR3 length: 14 amino acids. The germline V and J ends were trimmed by 1 base and 8 bases, with 14 bases remaining between them. DNA for the CDR3: TGTGCCAGCTCACCACGGTCGCATTTAGAGGGCTACACCTTC. This codes for CASSPRSHLEGYTF.

This clone was seen a single time. V is TRBV5-6 and J is TRBJ1-6; D is unresolved. The CDR3 runs to 13 residues. Trimming cost V 1 base and J 7 bases, with 6 bases left between them. Germline values: CDR1 SGHDT, CDR2 YYEEEE. CDR3 region: CASSLYSNSPLHF. The CDR3 coding sequence is TGTGCCAGCAGCTTGTATTCGAATTCACCCCTCCACTTT.

A single count supports this clone. The gene calls are TRBV18 and TRBJ2-1; unclear D gene. Trimming pared 0 bases from V and 5 bases from J, leaving 11 bases between. Germline-derived CDR1 and CDR2 are KGHSH and LQKENI. The CDR3 totals 15 residues. CDR3 residues: CASSPPHRLDNEQFF. CDR3 coding DNA: TGTGCCAGCTCACCACCTCATAGATTGGACAATGAGCAGTTCTTC.

The genes are TRBV7-2 and TRBJ2-1; 11 bases fit TRBD2. Per the germline V gene, CDR1 is SGHTA and CDR2 is FQGNSA. The CDR3 totals 15 residues. The V segment lost 3 bases and the J segment 6 bases; nucleotides outside the gene matches: 4. The CDR3 spells CASSFPGLAGNEQFF. CDR3 nucleotide sequence: TGTGCCAGCAGCTTCCCAGGACTAGCGGGCAATGAGCAGTTCTTC.

The chain couples TRBV19 to TRBJ1-4; 7 bases are a match to TRBD1. The CDR3 consists of 21 residues. CDR1 and CDR2 from the germline V gene are LNHDA and SQIVND (reference sequence). With V trimmed by 2 bases and J by 0 bases, 18 bases remained unmatched. CDR3 sequence (DNA): TGTGCCAGTAGTATAAAATTCCCCCCGGGACAGCTTTCTCCAACTAATGAAAAACTGTTTTTT. It translates to CASSIKFPPGQLSPTNEKLFF.

This chain connects TRBV19 to TRBJ1-5; D not resolved. This CDR3 spans 16 amino acids. V was cut by 2 bases and J by 0 bases, with 11 bases left in between. Germline V gene sequence: CDR1 LNHDA, CDR2 SQIVND (reference sequence). CDR3 sequence reads: CASSIRSRNSNQPQHF. The CDR3 DNA is TGTGCCAGTAGTATACGAAGCAGGAATAGCAATCAGCCCCAGCATTTT.

The chain uses TRBV4-2 and TRBJ1-4; D may be TRBD1 (6 bases). The CDR3 has 15 amino acids. Germline V gene lookup returns CDR1 LGHNA and CDR2 YNFKEQ. V lost 0 bases, J lost 3 bases, and 8 bases lay in between. CDR3 bases: TGTGCCAGCAGCCAAGAGAACAGGGCTAATGAAAAACTGTTTTTT. It yields the protein CASSQENRANEKLFF.

This chain uses TRBV6-6 with TRBJ1-1; D remains ambiguous. V lost 7 bases to trimming and J lost 5 bases, with 8 bases between them. This CDR3 is built from 11 residues. Germline CDR1 MNHNY, CDR2 SVGAGI (reference sequence). DNA of the CDR3: TGTGCCAGCACGGGGTGGACTGAAGCTTTCTTT. It encodes CASTGWTEAFF.

As to this clone: The sample carries other DNA sequences with the same CDR3. This rearrangement joins TRBV7-3 to TRBJ2-5; 8 bases align to TRBD1. Germline values: CDR1 SGHTA, CDR2 FQGTGA. This CDR3 region has 13 residues. V lost 5 bases to trimming and J lost 2 bases; unmatched junction nucleotides: 1. Here the CDR3 reads CASSQGAQETQYF. DNA of the CDR3: TGTGCCAGCAGCCAGGGGGCTCAAGAGACCCAGTACTTC. Based on the CDR3 plus reference TRBV7-3 and TRBJ2-5, the full variable domain is GAGVSQTPSNKVTEKGKYVELRCDPISGHTALYWYRQSLGQGPEFLIYFQGTGAADDSGLPNDRFFAVRPEGSVSTLKIQRTERGDSAVYLCASSQGAQETQYFGPGTRLLVL.

The chain joins TRBV7-3 to TRBJ1-2; 7 bases line up with TRBD1. Germline V gives CDR1 SGHTA, CDR2 FQGTGA. The CDR3 spans 15 residues. Germline trimming cut 5 bases from V and 0 bases from J; bases unmatched to any gene: 6. Here the CDR3 reads CASSLQGQSNYGYTF. The CDR3 nucleotides read TGTGCCAGCAGCCTCCAGGGACAGTCTAACTATGGCTACACCTTC.

The V gene is TRBV9, the J gene TRBJ2-5, with 13 positions matching TRBD2. There are 16 residues in the CDR3. V trimming: 2 bases; J trimming: 1 base; junction bases outside the gene matches: 2. Germline CDR1 reads SGDLS; CDR2 reads YYNGEE. CDR3 DNA: TGTGCCAGCAGCGTTGGGACTAGCGGGGTCCAAGAGACCCAGTACTTC. This codes for CASSVGTSGVQETQYF.

This clone was seen only once. The rearrangement joins TRBV3-1 (or the pseudogene TRBV3-2) to TRBJ2-3, with 13 nucleotides matching TRBD2. The CDR3 consists of 16 residues. Germline V gene data show CDR1 as LGHDT and CDR2 as YNNKEL (reference sequence). V lost 4 bases and J lost 3; bases outside the gene matches: 4. CDR3 in amino acids: CASSPLAGGPTDTQYF. The CDR3 nucleotides read TGTGCCAGCAGCCCACTAGCGGGGGGGCCGACAGATACGCAGTATTTT.

The V call is TRBV7-2, the J call TRBJ2-5, with D perhaps matching TRBD2 (6 bases). The CDR3 consists of 17 residues. From germline, CDR1 is SGHTA and CDR2 FQGNSA. V was cut by 5 bases and J by 1 base, with 20 bases left in between. CDR3 DNA: TGTGCCAGCAGCCCCACTCCTTTGACTAGTTCCCAAGAGACCCAGTACTTC. Residues: CASSPTPLTSSQETQYF. Filled out from reference TRBV7-2 and TRBJ2-5, the complete variable domain reads GAGVSQSPSNKVTEKGKDVELRCDPISGHTALYWYRQSLGQGLEFLIYFQGNSAPDKSGLPSDRFSAERTGGSVSTLTIQRTQQEDSAVYLCASSPTPLTSSQETQYFGPGTRLLVL.

The CDR3 DNA follows: TGTGCCTGGAATCGGCGGGACAGAGAAGTTCTCTATGGCTACACCTTC. The encoded protein is CAWNRRDREVLYGYTF. The chain carries TRBV30 and TRBJ1-2; 7 bases line up with TRBD1. V shed 4 bases and J 4 bases; nucleotides not matched to a gene: 15. The CDR3 covers 16 residues. Germline V gene data show CDR1 as GTSNPN and CDR2 as SVGIG (reference sequence).

The V call is TRBV7-9, the J call TRBJ2-5; 9 nucleotides line up with TRBD2. This CDR3 is built from 18 residues. The ends lost 2 bases at V and 0 bases at J; junction bases unmatched: 10. Per germline, CDR1 SEHNR and CDR2 FQNEAQ (reference sequence). Here the CDR3 reads CASSLSRLRGGYQETQYF. DNA of the CDR3: TGTGCCAGCAGCTTAAGCCGGTTGCGGGGGGGGTACCAAGAGACCCAGTACTTC.